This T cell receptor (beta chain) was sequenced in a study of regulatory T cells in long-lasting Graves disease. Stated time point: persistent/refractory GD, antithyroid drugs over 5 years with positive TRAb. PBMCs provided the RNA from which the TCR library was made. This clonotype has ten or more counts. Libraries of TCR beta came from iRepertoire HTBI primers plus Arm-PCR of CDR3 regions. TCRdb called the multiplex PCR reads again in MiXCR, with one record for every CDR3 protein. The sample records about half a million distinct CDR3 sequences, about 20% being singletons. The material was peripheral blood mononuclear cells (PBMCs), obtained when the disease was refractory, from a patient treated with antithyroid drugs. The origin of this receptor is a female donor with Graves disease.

CDR3 DNA sequence: TGTGCCAGCAGACGGACCTCTTATACAGGCCCTGAAGCTTTCTTT. It codes for CASRRTSYTGPEAFF. The chain has TRBV28 and TRBJ1-1; tentative D call: TRBD1 (5 bases). The CDR3 contains 15 residues. Germline CDR1 reads MDHEN; CDR2 reads SYDVKM. Deletions cut 6 bases from V and 6 bases from J, with 20 bases between.